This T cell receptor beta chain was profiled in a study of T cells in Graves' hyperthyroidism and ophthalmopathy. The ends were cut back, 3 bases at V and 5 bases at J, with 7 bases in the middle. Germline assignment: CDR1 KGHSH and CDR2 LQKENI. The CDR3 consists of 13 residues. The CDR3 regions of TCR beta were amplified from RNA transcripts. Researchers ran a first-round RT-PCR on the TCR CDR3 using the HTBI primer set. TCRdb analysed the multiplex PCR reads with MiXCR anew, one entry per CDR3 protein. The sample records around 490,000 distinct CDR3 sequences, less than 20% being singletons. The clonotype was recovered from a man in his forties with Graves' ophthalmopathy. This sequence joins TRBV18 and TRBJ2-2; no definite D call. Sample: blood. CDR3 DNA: TGTGCCAGCTCACCGGATAGGACCGGGGAGCTGTTTTTT. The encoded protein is CASSPDRTGELFF.